This TCR beta chain was identified during a study of Ad26.COV2.S vaccination and SARS-CoV-2 variants. The wider study: Ad26.COV2.S was injected intramuscularly once or twice, 56 days apart. Points from the study as a whole: Marked by substantial breadth, spike-specific CD8+ and CD4+ T cell responses were reportedly seen after vaccination. Comparable non-spike TCR breadth was observed in vaccine and placebo recipients.

Germline assignment: CDR1 LGHDT and CDR2 YNNKEL (reference sequence). V was clipped by 1 base and J by 9 bases, with 4 bases between them. This CDR3 is built from 10 residues. Treatment here: about 20 received Ad26.COV2.S at low or high dose, single or two shots; roughly 5 received placebo; per-sample allocation not given. Collection of samples fell on day 63 after the first vaccine or placebo injection. Boston provided a donor who was an adult aged 18-55 years. Some clones are missing from TCRdb's copy, which holds only in-frame ones; the method was immunoSEQ multiplex PCR. The repertoire holds hundreds of thousands of clones, with approximately 90% as singletons. Regarding this clone: Its antigen is still unknown.

Material: peripheral blood, obtained in a trial of Ad26.COV2.S vaccine versus placebo. The sequence was collected from a person between 18 and 65 years old who received the Ad26.COV2.S COVID-19 vaccine or a placebo. The J gene is TRBJ2-7, the V gene TRBV3-1 (or the pseudogene TRBV3-2), with D unresolved. This CDR3 is CASSQGGQYF. CDR3 bases: TGTGCCAGCAGCCAAGGTGGGCAGTACTTC.